The clone carrying this T cell receptor beta chain came up a few times. This table comes from immunoSEQ multiplex PCR, and its TCRdb copy is limited to in-frame clones, with some not included. Of fewer than 95,000 clones listed, about 86% are singletons. Germline V CDR1 and CDR2: KGHSH, LQKENI. The CDR3 runs 14 residues. V lost 4 bases and J lost 1, with 7 bases in between. This entry belongs to a study of OX40 agonist ivuxolimab in advanced cancers. The rearrangement links TRBV18 to TRBJ2-2; D is unresolved. The material was CD4+ or CD8+ T cells sorted from blood, obtained in a trial of the OX40 agonist ivuxolimab. This receptor was taken from an adult with an advanced solid tumor such as melanoma, head and neck, liver or kidney cancer. Here the CDR3 reads CASSRQMNTGELFF. Written as DNA, the CDR3 is TGTGCCAGCTCACGGCAGATGAACACCGGGGAGCTGTTTTTT.